This T cell receptor beta chain originates from a study of blood T cell repertoires in COVID-19. Study-level background: Material from acute and convalescent COVID-19 was sourced from the United States, Italy and Spain. The cDNA or gDNA used as material had been derived from T cells, B-cell-depleted T cells, or PBMCs.

How the authors handled the data: Amplification with reference gene primers provided the estimates of nucleated cell counts. Assay used: immunoSEQ multiplex PCR; TCRdb lists only in-frame clones, some missing. The V and J calls and the clone size are those of that table, but D and trimming were determined from the DNA. The sample has some 200,000 clones, approximately 83% seen once; the top ten hold 3% to 3.5%. Trimming removed 8 bases from V and 5 bases from J; junction bases left unmatched: 9. CDR1 MDHEN and CDR2 SYDVKM come from the germline V gene. The CDR3 totals 15 residues. The sample was peripheral blood. The clonotype originates from a woman aged 25 to 39 who had recovered from COVID-19. This chain connects TRBV28 to TRBJ1-2; TRBD1 matches at 12 bases. The DNA of the CDR3 is TGTGCCAGCGTGGGACAGGGGGCGCCCGGGTATGGCTACACCTTC. It specifies CASVGQGAPGYGYTF.